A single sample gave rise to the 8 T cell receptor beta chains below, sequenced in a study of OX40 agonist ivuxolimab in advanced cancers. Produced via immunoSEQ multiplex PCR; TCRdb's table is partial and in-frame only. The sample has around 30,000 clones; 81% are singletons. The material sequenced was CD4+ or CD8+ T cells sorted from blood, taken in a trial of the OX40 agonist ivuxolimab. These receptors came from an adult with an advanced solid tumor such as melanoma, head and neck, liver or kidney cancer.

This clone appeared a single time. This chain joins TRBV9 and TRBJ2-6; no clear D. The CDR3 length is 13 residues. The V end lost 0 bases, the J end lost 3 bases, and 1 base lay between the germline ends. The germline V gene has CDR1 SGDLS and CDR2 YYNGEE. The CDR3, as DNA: TGTGCCAGCAGCGTAGTTGGGGCCAACGTCCTGACTTTC. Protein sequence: CASSVVGANVLTF.

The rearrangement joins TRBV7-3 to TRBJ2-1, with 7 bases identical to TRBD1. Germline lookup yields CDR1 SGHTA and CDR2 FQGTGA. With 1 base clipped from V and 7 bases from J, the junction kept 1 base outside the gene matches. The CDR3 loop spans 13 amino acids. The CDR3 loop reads CASSLMGQNEQFF. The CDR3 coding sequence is TGTGCCAGCAGCTTAATGGGACAGAATGAGCAGTTCTTC.

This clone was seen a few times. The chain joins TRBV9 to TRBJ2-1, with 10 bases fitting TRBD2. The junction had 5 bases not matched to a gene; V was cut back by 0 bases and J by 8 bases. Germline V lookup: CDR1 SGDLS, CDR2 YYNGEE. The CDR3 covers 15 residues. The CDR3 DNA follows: TGTGCCAGCAGCGTAGGGCTAGCGGGAGAATATGAGCAGTTCTTC. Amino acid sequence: CASSVGLAGEYEQFF.

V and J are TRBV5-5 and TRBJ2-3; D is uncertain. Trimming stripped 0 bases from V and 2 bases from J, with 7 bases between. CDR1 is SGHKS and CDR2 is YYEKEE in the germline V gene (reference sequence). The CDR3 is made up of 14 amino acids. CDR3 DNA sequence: TGTGCCAGCAGCTTGGAGGTGTTCACAGATACGCAGTATTTT. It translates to CASSLEVFTDTQYF.

DNA for the CDR3: TGTGCCAGCAGGACAGGGGGTACGCATCAGCCCCAGCATTTT. The encoded protein is CASRTGGTHQPQHF. This chain links TRBV2 with TRBJ1-5; 9 nucleotides align to TRBD1. The length of the CDR3 is 14 residues. V lost 6 bases, J lost 5 bases, and 5 bases stayed unmatched. Germline CDR1 reads SNHLY; CDR2 reads FYNNEI.

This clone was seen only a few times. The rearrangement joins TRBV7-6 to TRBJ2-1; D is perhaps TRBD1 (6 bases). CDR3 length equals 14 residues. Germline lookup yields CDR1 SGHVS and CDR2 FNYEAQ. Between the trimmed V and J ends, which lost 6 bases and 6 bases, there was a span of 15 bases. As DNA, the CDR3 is TGTGCCAGCAGTCCCGGGACAAACCCCAATGAGCAGTTCTTC. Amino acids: CASSPGTNPNEQFF.

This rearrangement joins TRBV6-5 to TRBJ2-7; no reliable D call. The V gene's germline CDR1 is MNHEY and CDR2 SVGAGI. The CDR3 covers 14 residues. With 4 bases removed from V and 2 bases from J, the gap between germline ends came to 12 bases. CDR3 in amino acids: CASSSPSGTYEQYF. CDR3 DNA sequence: TGTGCCAGCAGTTCCCCCTCTGGTACCTACGAGCAGTACTTC.

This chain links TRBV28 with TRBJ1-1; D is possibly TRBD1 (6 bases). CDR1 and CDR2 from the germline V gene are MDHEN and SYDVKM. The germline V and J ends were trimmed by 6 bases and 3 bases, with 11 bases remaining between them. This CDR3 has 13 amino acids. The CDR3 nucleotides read TGTGCCAGCAGAAAAACAGGGTACACTGAAGCTTTCTTT. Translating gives CASRKTGYTEAFF.